The rows below give T cell receptor beta chains drawn from one sample of a study of blood T cell repertoires in COVID-19. Measured with immunoSEQ multiplex PCR; TCRdb has only the in-frame clones, and not every one. Of a few hundred thousand clones in the sample, approximately 90% are singletons; the top ten hold roughly an eighth. Specimen: peripheral blood. These receptors all come from a woman in her forties or fifties with COVID-19, enrolled during active disease. Both conserved end residues are part of each CDR3. The D gene is left open where the match is weak. Clone sizes are given selectively: once, few, many, or a class where the clone is expanded.

j_gene | v_gene | abundance | d_gene | CDR3nt | CDR3aa
TRBJ1-1 | TRBV6-6 | - | - | TGTGCCAGCAGGCTTACAGGGACCACTGAAGCTTTCTTT | CASRLTGTTEAFF
TRBJ1-1 | TRBV28 | - | - | TGTGCCAGCAGTTTCTACAGCACCAACACTGAAGCTTTCTTT | CASSFYSTNTEAFF
TRBJ2-3 | TRBV7-6 | - | - | TGTGCCAGCAGCTCCGCTTGGGAGAGAGGCACAGATACGCAGTATTTT | CASSSAWERGTDTQYF
TRBJ1-6 | TRBV5-6 | - | - | TGTGCCAGCAGCTTTGGTGCAGGAGGGAATTCACCCCTCCACTTT | CASSFGAGGNSPLHF
TRBJ1-1 | TRBV30 | - | - | TGTGCCTGGAGAAGTTCGACAGTCCACGAAGCTTTCTTT | CAWRSSTVHEAFF
TRBJ2-2 | TRBV5-1 | - | - | TGCGCCAGCAGCCCAGGGTTAGGGACCGGGGAGCTGTTTTTT | CASSPGLGTGELFF
TRBJ2-7 | TRBV9 | - | TRBD1 | TGTGCCAGCAGCGTAGGACAGGGACAGTCCTACGAGCAGTACTTC | CASSVGQGQSYEQYF
TRBJ1-2 | TRBV27 | - | - | TGTGCCAGCAGATGGGGAGCTAACTATGGCTACACCTTC | CASRWGANYGYTF
TRBJ1-2 | TRBV7-2 | - | - | TGTGCCAGCAGCGCCCGACAGGCCCTCACTGGCTACACCTTC | CASSARQALTGYTF
TRBJ1-6 | TRBV12-3/TRBV12-4 | few | - | TGTGCCAGCGCGGGCCAGTATAATTCACCCCTCCACTTT | CASAGQYNSPLHF
TRBJ2-1 | TRBV5-1 | - | TRBD2 | TGCGCCAGCAGCGCATTGCCGGGACTAGCGGAGAATGACTACAATGAGCAGTTCTTC | CASSALPGLAENDYNEQFF
TRBJ1-1 | TRBV2 | - | - | TGTGCCAGCAGTGAAGGTTTAGGAGTAAACACTGAAGCTTTCTTT | CASSEGLGVNTEAFF
TRBJ2-5 | TRBV6-5 | - | TRBD2 | TGTGCCAGCAGTTTGACAGCGGGGGGGCCGGGTGAGACCCAGTACTTC | CASSLTAGGPGETQYF
TRBJ1-2 | TRBV19 | - | TRBD1 | TGTGCCAGTAGTGCCGCGGGACAGGGGGCGGGCTACACCTTC | CASSAAGQGAGYTF
TRBJ2-7 | TRBV28 | - | - | TGTGCCAGCAGTCCCGCCGGCTCCTACGAGCAGTACTTC | CASSPAGSYEQYF